These 30 T cell receptor beta chains were all obtained from the same sample, sequenced in a study of early T cells in non-severe SARS-CoV-2 infection. TCRdb reanalysed the 5' RACE reads using MiXCR and keeps one entry per CDR3 protein. This table has 100,000 to 150,000 distinct CDR3 sequences, approximately 15% appearing once. The specimen sequenced was whole blood. The receptors shown here come from an adult who was a healthcare worker with PCR-confirmed SARS-CoV-2 infection or an uninfected control (not recorded which).

This clonotype was detected a few times. The V gene is TRBV20-1, the J gene TRBJ2-5, with 7 bases matching TRBD1. Trimming at V came to 4 bases and at J to 1 base, leaving 6 bases not matched to a gene. This CDR3 has 14 residues. Germline CDR1 is DFQATT and CDR2 is SNEGSKA (reference sequence). The CDR3 nucleotides are TGCAGTGCTACTTTCGGACAGGCCCAAGAGACCCAGTACTTC. It is translated as CSATFGQAQETQYF.

This sequence joins TRBV7-8 and TRBJ2-2; no clear D. This CDR3 comprises 14 residues. Trimming left V 1 base short and J 4 bases short, with 7 bases between. CDR1 is SGHVS and CDR2 is FQNEAQ in the germline V gene. CDR3 sequence: CASSLVWGTGELFF. The DNA of the CDR3 is TGTGCCAGCAGCTTAGTGTGGGGCACCGGGGAGCTGTTTTTT.

The table lists this clonotype with a few counts. This chain uses TRBV11-1 with TRBJ2-7; possibly TRBD2 for D (5 bases). Germline lookup yields CDR1 SGHAT and CDR2 FQDESV (reference sequence). The CDR3 spans 14 residues. Trimming stripped 2 bases from V and 2 bases from J, with 10 bases between. The CDR3: CASSLSGWAYEQYF. For the CDR3, the DNA is TGTGCCAGCAGCTTATCGGGGTGGGCCTACGAGCAGTACTTC.

This clonotype appeared a few times. The chain carries TRBV28 and TRBJ2-1; 11 bases align to TRBD2. Trimming cost V 5 bases and J 6 bases; bases outside gene matches: 9. CDR1 MDHEN and CDR2 SYDVKM come from the germline V gene. There are 16 residues in the CDR3. CDR3 nucleotide sequence: TGTGCCAGCAGTGCTCCCGGGCTAGCGGGGGGCAATGAGCAGTTCTTC. Its translation: CASSAPGLAGGNEQFF. The full variable domain, in which reference TRBV28 and TRBJ2-1 provide the parts outside the CDR3, is DVKVTQSSRYLVKRTGEKVFLECVQDMDHENMFWYRQDPGLGLRLIYFSYDVKMKEKGDIPEGYSVSREKKERFSLILESASTNQTSMYLCASSAPGLAGGNEQFFGPGTRLTVL.

This chain joins TRBV11-2 and TRBJ1-4; D call uncertain. Germline values: CDR1 SGHAT, CDR2 FQNNGV. CDR3 size: 11 residues. V was pared by 5 bases and J by 13 bases, with 11 bases between. The CDR3 loop is CASSAFEGLFF. The CDR3 nucleotides are TGTGCCAGCAGCGCGTTTGAGGGACTGTTTTTT.

V is TRBV5-4 and J is TRBJ1-1, with unresolved D. The CDR3 loop spans 14 amino acids. The germline V gene encodes CDR1 SGHNT and CDR2 YYREEE (reference sequence). The V and J ends lost 0 bases and 2 bases respectively, with 8 bases between them. CDR3 bases: TGTGCCAGCAGCTTGGTACAAAGCAACACTGAAGCTTTCTTT. This sequence encodes CASSLVQSNTEAFF.

This clonotype was counted only a few times. The rearrangement joins TRBV19 to TRBJ1-5, with a weak D call TRBD1 (5 bases). The CDR3 has 15 residues. Per the germline V gene, CDR1 is LNHDA and CDR2 is SQIVND (reference sequence). V lost 2 bases and J lost 2, with 10 bases in between. The CDR3 nucleotides are TGTGCCAGTAGTATAACTTGGGGGGGCAATCAGCCCCAGCATTTT. This codes for CASSITWGGNQPQHF.

The gene calls are TRBV6-6 and TRBJ1-1; 8 positions agree with TRBD1. Germline V gene sequence: CDR1 MNHNY, CDR2 SVGAGI (reference sequence). The CDR3 runs to 14 residues. Trimming at V came to 5 bases and at J to 4 bases, leaving 6 bases not matched to a gene. The CDR3 DNA follows: TGTGCCAGCAGTAATTCCAGGGGGCCCACTGAAGCTTTCTTT. Residues: CASSNSRGPTEAFF.

The rearrangement joins TRBV5-1 to TRBJ1-2; 8 nucleotides line up with TRBD1. Germline trimming cut 4 bases from V and 2 bases from J; bases unmatched to any gene: 1. Germline V gene sequence: CDR1 SGHRS, CDR2 YFSETQ. CDR3 size: 13 residues. The CDR3 spells CASSRTGNYGYTF. CDR3 nucleotides: TGCGCCAGCAGCCGGACAGGGAACTATGGCTACACCTTC. Full variable domain (rest looked up from reference TRBV5-1 and TRBJ1-2): KAGVTQTPRYLIKTRGQQVTLSCSPISGHRSVSWYQQTPGQGLQFLFEYFSETQRNKGNFPGRFSGRQFSNSRSEMNVSTLELGDSALYLCASSRTGNYGYTFGSGTRLTVV.

This clonotype was counted a few times. The V and J genes are TRBV11-2 and TRBJ2-7, with D hard to call. CDR3 length equals 13 residues. Trimming cost V 5 bases and J 3 bases, with 11 bases left between them. Germline V gene sequence: CDR1 SGHAT, CDR2 FQNNGV. The CDR3 loop is CASSPPGLYEQYF. The CDR3 DNA reads TGTGCCAGCAGCCCCCCCGGTCTCTACGAGCAGTACTTC. Full variable domain (rest looked up from reference TRBV11-2 and TRBJ2-7): EAGVAQSPRYKIIEKRQSVAFWCNPISGHATLYWYQQILGQGPKLLIQFQNNGVVDDSQLPKDRFSAERLKGVDSTLKIQPAKLEDSAVYLCASSPPGLYEQYFGPGTRLTVT.

This clonotype was detected only a few times. The chain joins TRBV7-9 to TRBJ2-3; D call uncertain. Germline lookup yields CDR1 SEHNR and CDR2 FQNEAQ (reference sequence). The germline V and J ends were trimmed by 6 bases and 0 bases, with 4 bases remaining between them. CDR3 length equals 12 residues. CDR3 nucleotides: TGTGCCAGCAGGTCGAGCACAGATACGCAGTATTTT. Its translation is CASRSSTDTQYF.

This clonotype was counted only a few times. The chain employs TRBV28 and TRBJ1-2; 9 bases match TRBD1. The CDR3 consists of 16 residues. Trimming cost V 6 bases and J 2 bases; bases outside gene matches: 10. Germline CDR1 is MDHEN and CDR2 is SYDVKM. The CDR3 bases are TGTGCCAGCAGAGCCCCCCGGGACAGGGCGAACTATGGCTACACCTTC. This gives the protein CASRAPRDRANYGYTF.

The CDR3 DNA sequence: TGTGCCAGCAGTTTTAACAGGGGGATCGCAGATACGCAGTATTTT. Translation gives CASSFNRGIADTQYF. This chain uses TRBV27 with TRBJ2-3; TRBD1 matches 8 bases. V trimming: 3 bases; J trimming: 4 bases; junction bases outside the gene matches: 6. This CDR3 is 15 amino acids long. The germline V gene encodes CDR1 MNHEY and CDR2 SMNVEV (reference sequence).

This clonotype has just a few counts. CDR3 in DNA: TGTGCCAGCAGCTTGGGAGGGCTCGGGGAAAAACTGTTTTTT. Protein: CASSLGGLGEKLFF. The chain links TRBV5-4 to TRBJ1-4; D is undetermined. Germline CDR1 is SGHNT and CDR2 is YYREEE (reference sequence). The CDR3 has 14 residues. Trimming shortened V by 0 bases and J by 8 bases, and 11 bases separated the two germline ends.

V usage is TRBV7-6 and J usage is TRBJ1-1; D perhaps matches TRBD1 (6 bases). In germline, CDR1 is SGHVS, CDR2 FNYEAQ. Trimming cost V 1 base and J 9 bases, with 12 bases left between them. This CDR3 contains 13 residues. CDR3 sequence reads: CASSLGRGVKAFF. In nucleotides, the CDR3 is TGTGCCAGCAGCTTAGGCAGGGGTGTGAAAGCTTTCTTT.

This clonotype was found a few times. This sequence joins TRBV20-1 and TRBJ2-1; 13 nucleotides align to TRBD2. The germline CDR1 and CDR2 sequences are DFQATT and SNEGSKA (reference sequence). CDR3 length: 15 residues. The trim removed 2 bases at V and 5 bases at J, leaving 3 bases unmatched. The DNA for the CDR3 is TGCAGTGCTAGACAAGGACTAGCGGGGGACAATGAGCAGTTCTTC. Translated, it gives CSARQGLAGDNEQFF.

The table lists this clonotype with a few counts. V gene TRBV4-2 combines with J gene TRBJ1-4; a weak D match, TRBD1 (5 bases). The CDR3 has 16 amino acids. Per the germline V gene, CDR1 is LGHNA and CDR2 is YNFKEQ. The germline V and J ends were trimmed by 4 bases and 0 bases, with 12 bases remaining between them. The CDR3 nucleotides read TGTGCCAGCAGCCGAGACCGAGGGGCAACTAATGAAAAACTGTTTTTT. This encodes CASSRDRGATNEKLFF.

The table lists this clonotype with a few counts. The rearrangement joins TRBV20-1 to TRBJ1-4, with a tentative D call TRBD1 (6 bases). Germline-derived CDR1 and CDR2 are DFQATT and SNEGSKA (reference sequence). Trimming left V 2 bases short and J 5 bases short, with 9 bases between. CDR3 length: 13 amino acids. CDR3 nucleotide sequence: TGCAGTGCTAGATGGGGGGGCAATGAAAAACTGTTTTTT. Protein sequence: CSARWGGNEKLFF.

This clonotype was observed a few times. The chain recombines TRBV7-6 with TRBJ2-5; tentatively, D is TRBD1 (5 bases). This CDR3 spans 15 amino acids. V was trimmed by 5 bases and J by 3 bases, leaving 16 bases between them. Germline CDR1 SGHVS, CDR2 FNYEAQ. The CDR3 bases are TGTGCCAGCAGCCAAGGGGCACTGGTAAAAGAGACCCAGTACTTC. Its translation is CASSQGALVKETQYF. The whole variable domain, remainder taken from reference TRBV7-6 and TRBJ2-5, is GAGVSQSPRYKVTKRGQDVALRCDPISGHVSLYWYRQALGQGPEFLTYFNYEAQQDKSGLPNDRFSAERPEGSISTLTIQRTEQRDSAMYRCASSQGALVKETQYFGPGTRLLVL.

The gene calls are TRBV25-1 and TRBJ1-4; 7 bases match TRBD1. The CDR3 runs 15 residues. Germline V lookup: CDR1 MGHDK, CDR2 SYGVNS. The V and J ends lost 0 bases and 7 bases, in that order; junction bases with no gene match: 5. The CDR3 region has the DNA TGTGCCAGCAGTGAATATAAAGGGGGCGGTGAAAAACTGTTTTTT. This sequence encodes CASSEYKGGGEKLFF.

The CDR3 loop reads CASSFFSPGETQYF. CDR3 coding DNA: TGTGCCAGCAGTTTTTTCTCTCCGGGAGAGACCCAGTACTTC. This chain connects TRBV12-3 or TRBV12-4 to TRBJ2-5; D gene ambiguous. Deletions cut 3 bases from V and 4 bases from J, with 12 bases between. CDR3 length: 14 residues.

This clonotype was picked up a small number of times. This chain uses TRBV20-1 with TRBJ1-2; D not certain. In germline, CDR1 is DFQATT, CDR2 SNEGSKA (reference sequence). The CDR3 consists of 16 residues. The V and J ends lost 1 base and 5 bases respectively, with 20 bases between them. The CDR3 is CSARVLERGGGYGYTF. CDR3 bases: TGCAGTGCTAGAGTACTAGAACGAGGTGGAGGATATGGCTACACCTTC.

The rearrangement joins TRBV5-1 to TRBJ2-1; 8 bases align to TRBD1. The length of the CDR3 is 15 residues. J gave up 2 bases and V 6 bases, and 7 bases lay outside the gene matches. The germline V gene encodes CDR1 SGHRS and CDR2 YFSETQ. CDR3: CASTLTGETYNEQFF. The CDR3 DNA follows: TGCGCCAGCACCCTGACAGGGGAAACCTACAATGAGCAGTTCTTC.

Only a few counts were recorded for this clonotype. The chain employs TRBV30 and TRBJ1-4; TRBD1 matches 10 bases. The germline V gene has CDR1 GTSNPN and CDR2 SVGIG (reference sequence). The CDR3 totals 15 residues. The junction had 6 bases not matched to a gene; V was cut back by 5 bases and J by 3 bases. Here the CDR3 reads CAWEPGQGSNEKLFF. The CDR3 region has the DNA TGTGCCTGGGAACCGGGACAGGGGTCTAATGAAAAACTGTTTTTT.

The CDR3 spells CASSSGRVYTGELFF. The CDR3 nucleotides read TGTGCCAGCAGCTCGGGCCGCGTTTACACCGGGGAGCTGTTTTTT. The rearrangement links TRBV11-2 to TRBJ2-2; D is ambiguous. The V gene's germline CDR1 is SGHAT and CDR2 FQNNGV. Trimming cost V 4 bases and J 3 bases, with 12 bases left between them. CDR3 length: 15 residues.

This clonotype was observed a few times. The chain recombines TRBV9 with TRBJ1-1; D may be TRBD1 (6 bases). Trimming removed 3 bases at V and 3 bases at J, with 12 bases between. The germline CDR1 and CDR2 sequences are SGDLS and YYNGEE. This CDR3 region has 14 residues. CDR3 sequence reads: CASSAGQKDTEAFF. The CDR3 nucleotides are TGTGCCAGCAGCGCCGGACAGAAGGACACTGAAGCTTTCTTT.

This clonotype was recorded a few times. The J gene is TRBJ1-1, the V gene TRBV4-1, with 11 positions matching TRBD1. V lost 4 bases and J lost 3; bases outside the gene matches: 10. CDR1 is MGHRA and CDR2 is YSYEKL in the germline V gene. This CDR3 spans 17 amino acids. The CDR3 region is CASSLGQGAHLDTEAFF. For the CDR3, the DNA is TGCGCCAGCAGCCTCGGACAGGGGGCCCATCTTGACACTGAAGCTTTCTTT.

The CDR3 DNA follows: TGTGCCAGCAGCTTCACCGGCCAACAAGACAATGAGCAGTTCTTC. As protein: CASSFTGQQDNEQFF. The V and J genes are TRBV11-2 and TRBJ2-1, with unresolved D. The CDR3 is 15 amino acids. Germline loops: CDR1 SGHAT, CDR2 FQNNGV. V lost 3 bases to trimming and J lost 5 bases, with 14 bases between them.

The chain joins TRBV2 to TRBJ1-1; TRBD1 matches 7 bases. Trimming removed 3 bases from V and 4 bases from J; junction bases left unmatched: 2. The CDR3 is 13 amino acids. Germline CDR1 and CDR2: SNHLY and FYNNEI. The CDR3 is CASSEQGGTEAFF. For the CDR3, the DNA is TGTGCCAGCAGTGAGCAGGGGGGCACTGAAGCTTTCTTT.

This clonotype was recorded a few times. The chain joins TRBV19 to TRBJ1-5; D uncertain. The V end lost 4 bases, the J end lost 0 bases, and 7 bases lay between the germline ends. Looked up from germline, CDR1 is LNHDA and CDR2 is SQIVND (reference sequence). CDR3 size: 14 residues. The CDR3 sequence is CASSTQYSNQPQHF. As DNA, the CDR3 is TGTGCCAGTAGTACCCAGTATAGCAATCAGCCCCAGCATTTT.